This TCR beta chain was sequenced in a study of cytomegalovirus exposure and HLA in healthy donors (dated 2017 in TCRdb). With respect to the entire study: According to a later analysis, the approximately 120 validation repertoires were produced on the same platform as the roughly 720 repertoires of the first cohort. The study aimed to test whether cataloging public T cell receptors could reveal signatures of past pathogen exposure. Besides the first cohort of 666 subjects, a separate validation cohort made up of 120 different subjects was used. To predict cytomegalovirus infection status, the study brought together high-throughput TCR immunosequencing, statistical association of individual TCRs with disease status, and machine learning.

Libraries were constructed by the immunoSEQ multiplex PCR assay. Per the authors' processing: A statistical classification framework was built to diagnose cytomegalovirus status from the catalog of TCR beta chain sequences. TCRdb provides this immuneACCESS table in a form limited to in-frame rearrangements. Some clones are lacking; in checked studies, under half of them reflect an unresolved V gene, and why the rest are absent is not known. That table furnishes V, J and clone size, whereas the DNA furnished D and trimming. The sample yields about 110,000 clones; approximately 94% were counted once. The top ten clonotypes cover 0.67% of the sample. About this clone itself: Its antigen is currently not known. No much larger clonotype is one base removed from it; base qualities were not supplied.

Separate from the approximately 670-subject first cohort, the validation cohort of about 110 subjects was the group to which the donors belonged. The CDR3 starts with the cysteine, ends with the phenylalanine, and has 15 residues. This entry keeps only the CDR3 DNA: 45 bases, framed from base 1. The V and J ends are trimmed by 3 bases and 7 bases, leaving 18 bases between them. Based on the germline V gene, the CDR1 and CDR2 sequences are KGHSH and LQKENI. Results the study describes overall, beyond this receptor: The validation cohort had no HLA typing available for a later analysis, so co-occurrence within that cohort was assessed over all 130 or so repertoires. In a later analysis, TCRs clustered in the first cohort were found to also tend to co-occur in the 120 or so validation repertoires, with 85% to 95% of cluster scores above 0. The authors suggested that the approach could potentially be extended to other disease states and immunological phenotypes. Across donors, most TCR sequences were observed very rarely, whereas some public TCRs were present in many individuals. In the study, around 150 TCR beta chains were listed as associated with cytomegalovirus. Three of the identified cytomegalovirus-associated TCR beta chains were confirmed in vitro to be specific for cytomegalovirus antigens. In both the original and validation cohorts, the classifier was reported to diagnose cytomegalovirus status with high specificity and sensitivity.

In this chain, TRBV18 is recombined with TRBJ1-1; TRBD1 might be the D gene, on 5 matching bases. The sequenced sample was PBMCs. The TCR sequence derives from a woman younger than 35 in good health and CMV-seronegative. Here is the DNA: TGTGCCAGCTCACCGTCGGGGGGGGGAGACTATGAAGCTTTCTTT. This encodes CASSPSGGGDYEAFF.